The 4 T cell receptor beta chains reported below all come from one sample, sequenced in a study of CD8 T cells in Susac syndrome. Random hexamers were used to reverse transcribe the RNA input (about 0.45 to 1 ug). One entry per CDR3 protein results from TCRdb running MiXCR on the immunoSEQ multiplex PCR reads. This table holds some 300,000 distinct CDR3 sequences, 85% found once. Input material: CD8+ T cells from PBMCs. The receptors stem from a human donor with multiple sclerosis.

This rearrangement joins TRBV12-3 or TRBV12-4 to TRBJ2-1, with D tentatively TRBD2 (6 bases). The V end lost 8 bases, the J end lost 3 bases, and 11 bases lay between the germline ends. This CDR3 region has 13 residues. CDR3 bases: TGTGCCAGCCGAGCGGGTGGCTACAATGAGCAGTTCTTC. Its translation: CASRAGGYNEQFF.

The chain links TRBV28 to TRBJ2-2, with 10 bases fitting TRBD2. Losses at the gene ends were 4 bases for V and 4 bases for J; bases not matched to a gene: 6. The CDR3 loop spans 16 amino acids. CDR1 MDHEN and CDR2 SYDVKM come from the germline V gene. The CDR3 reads CASSWASGSGTGELFF. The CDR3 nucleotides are TGTGCCAGCAGTTGGGCTAGCGGGAGTGGCACCGGGGAGCTGTTTTTT.

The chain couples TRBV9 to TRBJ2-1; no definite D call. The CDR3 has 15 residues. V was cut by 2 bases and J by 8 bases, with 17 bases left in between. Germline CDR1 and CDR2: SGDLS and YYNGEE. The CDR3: CASSVEWGRTDEQFF. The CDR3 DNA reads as TGTGCCAGCAGCGTTGAGTGGGGTCGGACCGATGAGCAGTTCTTC.

CDR3 protein: CASSQDRRYNEQFF. CDR3 coding DNA: TGTGCCAGCAGCCAAGACAGGAGATACAATGAGCAGTTCTTC. The genes are TRBV3-1 and TRBJ2-1; no clear D. CDR1 and CDR2 (germline): LGHDT, YNNKEL (reference sequence). The CDR3 runs 14 residues. Deletions cut 0 bases from V and 4 bases from J, with 7 bases between.